A selection of T cell receptor beta chains follows, all from one sample in a study of identifying expanded T cells in peripheral blood. Data came from immunoSEQ multiplex PCR; TCRdb stores just in-frame clones and leaves some out. The profile shows about 85,000 clones, more than 75% of them singletons. Specimen: blood. The receptors shown here come from a person between 18 and 75 years old in good health. The CDR3 runs from the conserved cysteine through the conserved F or W. A D gene is named only where the DNA matches it firmly. Some rows mark clone size as missing; the rest say once, few, many or name a class of expanded clone.

cdr3_aa: CASSIRDRTYYGYTF
cdr3_nt: TGTGCCAGTAGTATACGGGACAGGACTTACTATGGCTACACCTTC
d_call: TRBD1
clone_size: -
v_call: TRBV19
j_call: TRBJ1-2

cdr3_aa: CASSSRVGPYEQYF
cdr3_nt: TGTGCCAGCAGTTCGCGGGTGGGCCCCTACGAGCAGTACTTC
d_call: -
clone_size: -
v_call: TRBV2
j_call: TRBJ2-7

cdr3_aa: CASKDLGVSTEAFF
cdr3_nt: TGTGCCAGTAAAGACCTGGGGGTCAGCACTGAAGCTTTCTTT
d_call: -
clone_size: -
v_call: TRBV14
j_call: TRBJ1-1

cdr3_aa: CASRTTGFSNEKLFF
cdr3_nt: TGTGCCAGTAGAACTACAGGGTTCTCTAATGAAAAACTGTTTTTT
d_call: -
clone_size: -
v_call: TRBV19
j_call: TRBJ1-4

cdr3_aa: CASSPRLSYEQYF
cdr3_nt: TGTGCCAGCAGCCCCCGGTTGTCCTACGAGCAGTACTTC
d_call: -
clone_size: -
v_call: TRBV13
j_call: TRBJ2-7

cdr3_aa: CASRGRVQEQYF
cdr3_nt: TGTGCCAGCAGGGGGAGGGTCCAGGAGCAGTACTTC
d_call: TRBD2
clone_size: -
v_call: TRBV28
j_call: TRBJ2-7

cdr3_aa: CASSSTVNTEAFF
cdr3_nt: TGTGCCAGCAGCTCGACGGTGAACACTGAAGCTTTCTTT
d_call: -
clone_size: few
v_call: TRBV7-9
j_call: TRBJ1-1

cdr3_aa: CASSLTGLQETQYF
cdr3_nt: TGCGCCAGCAGCTTGACCGGACTTCAAGAGACCCAGTACTTC
d_call: -
clone_size: -
v_call: TRBV5-1
j_call: TRBJ2-5

cdr3_aa: CASSVDSSGGKETQYF
cdr3_nt: TGTGCCAGCAGCGTAGACTCCTCTGGGGGGAAGGAGACCCAGTACTTC
d_call: -
clone_size: -
v_call: TRBV9
j_call: TRBJ2-5

cdr3_aa: CASSLVSRGRGEQYF
cdr3_nt: TGTGCCAGCAGCTTGGTTTCCAGGGGCCGGGGGGAGCAGTACTTC
d_call: -
clone_size: -
v_call: TRBV5-6
j_call: TRBJ2-7

cdr3_aa: CASSQGQESGELFF
cdr3_nt: TGTGCCAGCTCACAAGGACAGGAGTCCGGGGAGCTGTTTTTT
d_call: TRBD1
clone_size: once
v_call: TRBV18
j_call: TRBJ2-2

cdr3_aa: CASAGQGSNEQYF
cdr3_nt: TGCGCCAGCGCGGGACAGGGCTCTAATGAGCAGTACTTC
d_call: TRBD1
clone_size: once
v_call: TRBV10-2
j_call: TRBJ2-7

cdr3_aa: CASSQDRGSANTGELFF
cdr3_nt: TGCGCCAGCAGCCAAGATAGGGGGAGCGCGAACACCGGGGAGCTGTTTTTT
d_call: -
clone_size: -
v_call: TRBV4-3
j_call: TRBJ2-2

cdr3_aa: CASSGGTSARETQYF
cdr3_nt: TGTGCCAGCAGCGGCGGGACTAGCGCCCGAGAGACCCAGTACTTC
d_call: TRBD2
clone_size: -
v_call: TRBV7-6
j_call: TRBJ2-5

cdr3_aa: CASSSGLGDTEAFF
cdr3_nt: TGTGCCAGCAGCTCCGGGCTTGGGGACACTGAAGCTTTCTTT
d_call: -
clone_size: -
v_call: TRBV11-1
j_call: TRBJ1-1

cdr3_aa: CASSLGQGYTGELFF
cdr3_nt: TGTGCCAGCAGCTTGGGACAGGGGTACACCGGGGAGCTGTTTTTT
d_call: TRBD1
clone_size: -
v_call: TRBV5-6
j_call: TRBJ2-2

cdr3_aa: CASGPQGPNQPQHF
cdr3_nt: TGTGCCAGCGGTCCGCAGGGTCCCAATCAGCCCCAGCATTTT
d_call: -
clone_size: -
v_call: TRBV6-5
j_call: TRBJ1-5

cdr3_aa: CASSPGTGEETQYF
cdr3_nt: TGTGCCAGCTCACCAGGGACAGGGGAAGAGACCCAGTACTTC
d_call: TRBD1
clone_size: -
v_call: TRBV18
j_call: TRBJ2-5

cdr3_aa: CASSQNDRVGEAFF
cdr3_nt: TGCGCCAGCAGCCAAAACGACAGGGTCGGGGAAGCTTTCTTT
d_call: TRBD1
clone_size: -
v_call: TRBV4-1
j_call: TRBJ1-1

cdr3_aa: CASSPPGWEDEKLFF
cdr3_nt: TGTGCCAGCAGCCCCCCGGGGTGGGAGGACGAAAAACTGTTTTTT
d_call: -
clone_size: -
v_call: TRBV7-9
j_call: TRBJ1-4

cdr3_aa: CASSQDLAGATDTQYF
cdr3_nt: TGCGCCAGCAGCCAAGATCTAGCGGGGGCCACAGATACGCAGTATTTT
d_call: TRBD2
clone_size: once
v_call: TRBV4-3
j_call: TRBJ2-3

cdr3_aa: CASSQAGRTEAFF
cdr3_nt: TGCGCCAGCAGCCAAGCAGGGAGAACTGAAGCTTTCTTT
d_call: -
clone_size: -
v_call: TRBV4-3
j_call: TRBJ1-1

cdr3_aa: CASSPWGYQETQYF
cdr3_nt: TGTGCCAGCAGCCCATGGGGGTACCAAGAGACCCAGTACTTC
d_call: -
clone_size: -
v_call: TRBV9
j_call: TRBJ2-5

cdr3_aa: CATSRDRIRPGANVLTF
cdr3_nt: TGTGCCACCAGCAGAGATCGGATTAGGCCCGGGGCCAACGTCCTGACTTTC
d_call: -
clone_size: -
v_call: TRBV15
j_call: TRBJ2-6

cdr3_aa: CASSTTADGYTF
cdr3_nt: TGCGCCAGCAGCACAACAGCGGATGGCTACACCTTC
d_call: -
clone_size: -
v_call: TRBV5-1
j_call: TRBJ1-2

cdr3_aa: CASSPGGGEYEQYF
cdr3_nt: TGTGCCAGCAGCCCCGGGGGGGGCGAATACGAGCAGTACTTC
d_call: TRBD2
clone_size: -
v_call: TRBV5-4
j_call: TRBJ2-7

cdr3_aa: CASSRRVNTEAFF
cdr3_nt: TGTGCCAGCAGCCGGCGGGTGAACACTGAAGCTTTCTTT
d_call: -
clone_size: -
v_call: TRBV11-2
j_call: TRBJ1-1

cdr3_aa: CASSVARGLGYEQYF
cdr3_nt: TGTGCCAGCAGTGTAGCCAGGGGGCTTGGGTACGAGCAGTACTTC
d_call: TRBD1
clone_size: -
v_call: TRBV6-1
j_call: TRBJ2-7

cdr3_aa: CASSQGSGAHSYNEQFF
cdr3_nt: TGCGCCAGCAGCCAGGGATCAGGGGCCCACTCCTACAATGAGCAGTTCTTC
d_call: -
clone_size: once
v_call: TRBV4-3
j_call: TRBJ2-1

cdr3_aa: CASSLSGPGMGSNQPQHF
cdr3_nt: TGTGCCAGCAGCTTGTCCGGACCCGGGATGGGGAGCAATCAGCCCCAGCATTTT
d_call: -
clone_size: once
v_call: TRBV7-9
j_call: TRBJ1-5

cdr3_aa: CASSHLRGSNYGYTF
cdr3_nt: TGTGCCAGCAGTCACCTGCGTGGCAGTAACTATGGCTACACCTTC
d_call: -
clone_size: -
v_call: TRBV28
j_call: TRBJ1-2

cdr3_aa: CASSRSGSGITDTQYF
cdr3_nt: TGCGCCAGCAGCCGAAGCGGGTCTGGTATCACAGATACGCAGTATTTT
d_call: -
clone_size: -
v_call: TRBV4-3
j_call: TRBJ2-3

cdr3_aa: CASRHRDPRAPLHF
cdr3_nt: TGTGCCAGCAGACACCGGGACCCCAGAGCACCCCTCCACTTT
d_call: -
clone_size: -
v_call: TRBV6-5
j_call: TRBJ1-6

cdr3_aa: CASSLEPRGASQETQYF
cdr3_nt: TGTGCCAGCAGTTTAGAGCCTAGGGGGGCAAGTCAAGAGACCCAGTACTTC
d_call: -
clone_size: -
v_call: TRBV27
j_call: TRBJ2-5

cdr3_aa: CASSTLPGGYTF
cdr3_nt: TGTGCCAGCAGTACTCTACCCGGAGGCTACACCTTC
d_call: -
clone_size: -
v_call: TRBV28
j_call: TRBJ1-2

cdr3_aa: CASSQDLGTFPYNEQFF
cdr3_nt: TGCGCCAGCAGCCAAGATCTTGGGACCTTTCCCTACAATGAGCAGTTCTTC
d_call: -
clone_size: -
v_call: TRBV4-3
j_call: TRBJ2-1

cdr3_aa: CASSLRGQGVRSPLHF
cdr3_nt: TGTGCCAGCAGCTTGAGAGGACAGGGGGTACGTTCACCCCTCCACTTT
d_call: TRBD1
clone_size: medium-sized
v_call: TRBV5-6
j_call: TRBJ1-6

cdr3_aa: CASRDRDSGNQPQHF
cdr3_nt: TGTGCCAGCAGGGACCGGGACAGCGGAAATCAGCCCCAGCATTTT
d_call: TRBD1
clone_size: -
v_call: TRBV6-6
j_call: TRBJ1-5

cdr3_aa: CASSADPNYGYTF
cdr3_nt: TGCGCCAGCAGCGCAGACCCCAACTATGGCTACACCTTC
d_call: -
clone_size: -
v_call: TRBV5-1
j_call: TRBJ1-2

cdr3_aa: CASSRPRAALEQYF
cdr3_nt: TGCGCCAGCAGTCGCCCCCGGGCGGCCCTCGAGCAGTACTTC
d_call: -
clone_size: -
v_call: TRBV23-1
j_call: TRBJ2-7

cdr3_aa: CASSLQGLNTEAFF
cdr3_nt: TGTGCCAGCAGCCTACAGGGTTTGAACACTGAAGCTTTCTTT
d_call: -
clone_size: -
v_call: TRBV7-2
j_call: TRBJ1-1

cdr3_aa: CASSQDLHNQPQHF
cdr3_nt: TGCGCCAGCAGCCAAGATCTGCACAATCAGCCCCAGCATTTT
d_call: -
clone_size: few
v_call: TRBV4-1
j_call: TRBJ1-5